A single sample gave rise to the 32 T cell receptor beta chains below, sequenced in a study of shared clonotypes between healthy human individuals. CD45RO-negative CD8 cells positively selected for CCR7 made up the naive population, which excluded terminally differentiated effector memory CD45RA+ cells. Measured with immunoSEQ multiplex PCR; TCRdb has only the in-frame clones, and not every one. The repertoire holds around 620,000 clones, with 85% to 95% as singletons. The sequencing input was naive CD8+ T cells sorted from blood. The source of these receptors is a woman in her 30s in good health.

This clone was picked up one time. The rearrangement links TRBV27 to TRBJ2-1, with 10 bases aligning to TRBD2. Germline assignment: CDR1 MNHEY and CDR2 SMNVEV (reference sequence). The CDR3 covers 15 residues. V lost 7 bases to trimming and J lost 9 bases; unmatched junction nucleotides: 12. CDR3 residues: CASKREAGGPPEQFF. The CDR3 DNA reads TGTGCCAGCAAAAGAGAAGCGGGAGGGCCCCCTGAGCAGTTCTTC.

V and J are TRBV4-1 and TRBJ2-7, with 7 bases lining up with TRBD2. The CDR3 length is 16 residues. The junction had 12 bases not matched to a gene; V was cut back by 0 bases and J by 7 bases. Germline V gene sequence: CDR1 MGHRA, CDR2 YSYEKL. Written as DNA, the CDR3 is TGCGCCAGCAGCCAAGAAGTCTCGGCGGGAGTGTATGAGCAGTACTTC. Its translation is CASSQEVSAGVYEQYF.

The chain joins TRBV27 to TRBJ1-5; D is perhaps TRBD1 (5 bases). CDR3 length equals 15 residues. Germline CDR1 and CDR2: MNHEY and SMNVEV (reference sequence). V dropped 6 bases and J dropped 1 base, with 13 bases sitting between them. The CDR3 protein is CASRLTGLSNQPQHF. CDR3 bases: TGTGCCAGCAGACTTACAGGTCTGAGCAATCAGCCCCAGCATTTT.

The chain links TRBV27 to TRBJ2-7; D unresolved. The CDR3 loop spans 14 amino acids. CDR1 is MNHEY, CDR2 SMNVEV, per germline (reference sequence). V shed 2 bases and J shed 0 bases, with 8 bases lying between them. The CDR3, as DNA: TGTGCCAGCAGTTTAGTTGCAACCTCCTACGAGCAGTACTTC. This codes for CASSLVATSYEQYF.

As for this clone: At one of its ends the junction is not consistent with the germline gene, which may arise from a read error. The genes are TRBV29-1 and TRBJ2-7, with TRBD1 as a possible D gene (6 bases). CDR3 length: 12 amino acids. CDR1 and CDR2 from the germline V gene are SQVTM and ANQGSEA. CDR3 sequence (DNA): TGCAGCGTCGAAGACAGGCCCTGGGAGCAGTACTTC. Its translation is CSVEDRPWEQYF.

V is TRBV10-3 and J is TRBJ2-1; D possibly corresponds to TRBD2 (6 bases). The germline V gene has CDR1 ENHRY and CDR2 SYGVKD. V gave up 2 bases and J gave up 6 bases, with 14 bases separating them. This CDR3 comprises 15 residues. The CDR3 bases are TGTGCCATCAGTGAGGCCGGGACTTTCAGCAATGAGCAGTTCTTC. This encodes CAISEAGTFSNEQFF.

This clone was seen only once. This chain connects TRBV28 to TRBJ2-1; D unclear. In germline, CDR1 is MDHEN, CDR2 SYDVKM. V lost 3 bases and J lost 5, with 5 bases in between. This CDR3 has 12 residues. The CDR3 sequence: CASSFRNNEQFF. CDR3 coding DNA: TGTGCCAGCAGTTTTAGGAACAATGAGCAGTTCTTC. The entire variable domain, with the rest obtained from reference TRBV28 and TRBJ2-1, is as follows: DVKVTQSSRYLVKRTGEKVFLECVQDMDHENMFWYRQDPGLGLRLIYFSYDVKMKEKGDIPEGYSVSREKKERFSLILESASTNQTSMYLCASSFRNNEQFFGPGTRLTVL.

Note on this clone: Other DNA sequences in the sample encode the same CDR3. The chain recombines TRBV4-1 with TRBJ2-7; TRBD2 agrees at 9 bases. CDR3 length: 15 amino acids. Losses at the gene ends were 4 bases for V and 0 bases for J; bases not matched to a gene: 4. The germline V gene has CDR1 MGHRA and CDR2 YSYEKL. The CDR3 coding sequence is TGCGCCAGCAGCCTGACTAGCGGTAGCTCCTACGAGCAGTACTTC. Amino acid sequence: CASSLTSGSSYEQYF.

The chain is built from TRBV10-2 and TRBJ2-7, with D possibly matching TRBD2 (6 bases). Trimming removed 5 bases at V and 7 bases at J, with 12 bases between. This CDR3 comprises 12 residues. Germline V gene data show CDR1 as WSHSY and CDR2 as SAAADI. The CDR3 coding sequence is TGCGCCAGCAGTTTGGGGACTGCTGAGCAGTACTTC. As protein: CASSLGTAEQYF.

The chain is built from TRBV11-1 and TRBJ2-1; D possibly uses TRBD1 or TRBD2 (6 bases each). Deletions cut 3 bases from V and 6 bases from J, with 15 bases between. The V gene's germline CDR1 is SGHAT and CDR2 FQDESV (reference sequence). The CDR3 loop spans 15 amino acids. The CDR3 sequence is CASSLIGGLPNEQFF. In DNA form, the CDR3 reads TGTGCCAGCAGCTTGATAGGGGGGTTACCCAATGAGCAGTTCTTC. Supplemented by reference TRBV11-1 and TRBJ2-1, the full variable domain reads EAEVAQSPRYKITEKSQAVAFWCDPISGHATLYWYRQILGQGPELLVQFQDESVVDDSQLPKDRFSAERLKGVDSTLKIQPAELGDSAMYLCASSLIGGLPNEQFFGPGTRLTVL.

The V gene is TRBV5-6, the J gene TRBJ2-2; D is unresolved. Trimming left V 1 base short and J 2 bases short, with 6 bases between. There are 14 residues in the CDR3. In germline, CDR1 is SGHDT, CDR2 YYEEEE. The DNA for the CDR3 is TGTGCCAGCAGCTTGATTCCCAACACCGGGGAGCTGTTTTTT. Encoded protein: CASSLIPNTGELFF.

About this clone: Other DNA sequences within the sample encode an identical CDR3. The CDR3, as DNA: TGCGCCAGCAGCCAAGGTCCAGGATATGAAAAACTGTTTTTT. Protein sequence: CASSQGPGYEKLFF. The chain uses TRBV4-1 and TRBJ1-4; D gene unclear. In germline, CDR1 is MGHRA, CDR2 YSYEKL. V gave up 1 base and J gave up 6 bases, with 9 bases separating them. There are 14 residues in the CDR3.

Regarding this clone: The identical CDR3 is also encoded by other nucleotide sequences in the sample. This sequence joins TRBV4-1 and TRBJ2-7, with D perhaps TRBD1 (5 bases). Germline assignment: CDR1 MGHRA and CDR2 YSYEKL. This CDR3 region has 13 residues. V was shortened by 3 bases and J by 3 bases, with 9 bases between the two germline ends. The chain's CDR3 is CASSQVDSYEQYF. CDR3 DNA: TGCGCCAGCAGCCAGGTTGACAGCTACGAGCAGTACTTC.

In its sample, this clone was seen a few times. This chain's CDR3 is CASSARTWAVIGYTF. In DNA, the CDR3 is TGTGCCAGCAGCGCACGTACTTGGGCAGTGATCGGCTACACCTTC. V is TRBV6-1 and J is TRBJ1-2; D gene uncertain. The V and J ends lost 6 bases and 8 bases respectively, with 22 bases between them. Germline V gene lookup returns CDR1 MNHNS and CDR2 SASEGT. The CDR3 has 15 amino acids.

In DNA, the CDR3 is TGTGCCACCAGCAGCGATCGGGACCCCTACTACGAGCAGTACTTC. It translates to CATSSDRDPYYEQYF. The chain links TRBV15 to TRBJ2-7; D might be TRBD1 or TRBD2, each matching 5 bases. The CDR3 is 15 amino acids. Germline CDR1 LNHNV, CDR2 YYDKDF (reference sequence). Trimming took off 3 bases at V and 3 bases at J, with 15 bases between the two ends.

V usage is TRBV7-9 and J usage is TRBJ2-1; D ambiguous. CDR1 and CDR2 from the germline V gene are SEHNR and FQNEAQ (reference sequence). V was cut by 5 bases and J by 7 bases, with 15 bases left in between. The CDR3 extends over 14 amino acids. CDR3 DNA sequence: TGTGCCAGCAGCCTGCTATTAAATGCAAATGAGCAGTTCTTC. Encoded protein: CASSLLLNANEQFF.

The V call is TRBV28, the J call TRBJ1-4; TRBD1 might be the D (6 bases). The CDR3 loop spans 16 amino acids. The V end was cut by 3 bases, the J end by 7 bases, with 18 bases between. In germline, CDR1 is MDHEN, CDR2 SYDVKM. CDR3 nucleotide sequence: TGTGCCAGCAGTTTCCCCAACAGGGATAGTCGTGAAAAACTGTTTTTT. Translating gives CASSFPNRDSREKLFF.

V usage is TRBV9 and J usage is TRBJ2-7; 8 nucleotides align to TRBD1. The CDR3 is 16 amino acids. Germline trimming cut 0 bases from V and 1 base from J; bases unmatched to any gene: 6. Germline lookup yields CDR1 SGDLS and CDR2 YYNGEE. As DNA, the CDR3 is TGTGCCAGCAGCGTAGATGCGGGGACAGGATCCTACGAGCAGTACTTC. As protein: CASSVDAGTGSYEQYF.

V and J are TRBV13 and TRBJ2-7, with unresolved D. The CDR3 runs 15 residues. Germline-derived CDR1 and CDR2 are PRHDT and FYEKMQ (reference sequence). V dropped 3 bases and J dropped 0 bases, with 12 bases sitting between them. The CDR3 bases are TGTGCCAGCAGCTTCTTCAGCGAAAACTCCTACGAGCAGTACTTC. It encodes CASSFFSENSYEQYF. Filled out from reference TRBV13 and TRBJ2-7, the complete variable domain reads AAGVIQSPRHLIKEKRETATLKCYPIPRHDTVYWYQQGPGQDPQFLISFYEKMQSDKGSIPDRFSAQQFSDYHSELNMSSLELGDSALYFCASSFFSENSYEQYFGPGTRLTVT.

The chain recombines TRBV7-8 with TRBJ2-5, with a tentative D call TRBD1 (6 bases). Between the trimmed V and J ends, which lost 1 base and 0 bases, there was a span of 9 bases. CDR1 SGHVS and CDR2 FQNEAQ come from the germline V gene. This CDR3 region has 15 residues. The CDR3 protein is CASSLDRDNQETQYF. DNA of the CDR3: TGTGCCAGCAGCTTAGACCGGGACAACCAAGAGACCCAGTACTTC.

CDR3 coding DNA: TGTGCCATCGGAGCGGGACGGACCTACGAGCAGTACTTC. Its translation is CAIGAGRTYEQYF. The chain carries TRBV27 and TRBJ2-7, with 7 nucleotides matching TRBD2. This CDR3 has 13 residues. CDR1 MNHEY and CDR2 SMNVEV come from the germline V gene (reference sequence). The junction had 8 bases not matched to a gene; V was cut back by 10 bases and J by 2 bases.

V usage is TRBV5-6 and J usage is TRBJ2-5; no definite D call. CDR1 and CDR2 (germline): SGHDT, YYEEEE. Trimming took off 3 bases at V and 7 bases at J, with 10 bases between the two ends. The CDR3 consists of 12 residues. The CDR3, as DNA: TGTGCCAGCAGCTCCGGAGCCGCGACCCAGTACTTC. It codes for CASSSGAATQYF.

The chain links TRBV5-4 to TRBJ2-7; 10 bases map to TRBD2. This CDR3 spans 14 amino acids. V trimming: 5 bases; J trimming: 2 bases; junction bases outside the gene matches: 4. In germline, CDR1 is SGHNT, CDR2 YYREEE (reference sequence). The CDR3 bases are TGTGCCAGCAGTTCTAGCGGGAGTCCCTACGAGCAGTACTTC. This translates into CASSSSGSPYEQYF.

The V and J genes are TRBV7-9 and TRBJ2-3; either TRBD1 or TRBD2 may supply D (5 bases each). From germline, CDR1 is SEHNR and CDR2 FQNEAQ (reference sequence). Between the trimmed V and J ends, which lost 5 bases and 6 bases, there was a span of 12 bases. This CDR3 has 13 residues. CDR3 sequence: CASSLSEGDTQYF. CDR3 DNA sequence: TGTGCCAGCAGCCTCTCCGAGGGGGATACGCAGTATTTT.

The chain is built from TRBV4-1 and TRBJ2-7, with TRBD2 matching 8 bases. The germline gives CDR1 MGHRA, CDR2 YSYEKL. The CDR3 has 15 residues. The ends lost 2 bases at V and 4 bases at J; junction bases unmatched: 7. The CDR3, as DNA: TGCGCCAGCAGCCAAACGGCGGGAGGACGGTACGAGCAGTACTTC. This translates into CASSQTAGGRYEQYF.

This rearrangement joins TRBV14 to TRBJ2-7, with 8 bases lining up with TRBD2. The V and J ends lost 4 bases and 2 bases, in that order; junction bases with no gene match: 4. The CDR3 is made up of 14 amino acids. Germline CDR1 and CDR2: SGHDN and FVKESK. The CDR3 nucleotides read TGTGCCAGCAGCCTACAAGCGGGAGCCTACGAGCAGTACTTC. Amino acid sequence: CASSLQAGAYEQYF.

This clone showed up just once. The rearrangement uses TRBV25-1 and TRBJ2-1; 7 bases agree with TRBD1. From germline, CDR1 is MGHDK and CDR2 SYGVNS. The CDR3 runs 14 residues. After removal of 4 bases from V and 2 bases from J, the junction contained 2 bases not matched to a gene. The CDR3 sequence: CASSVGTAYNEQFF. CDR3 DNA: TGTGCCAGCAGTGTCGGGACAGCCTACAATGAGCAGTTCTTC.

The rearrangement uses TRBV5-6 and TRBJ2-1, with D maybe TRBD2 (5 bases). The CDR3 runs 18 residues. Germline CDR1 SGHDT, CDR2 YYEEEE. Deletions cut 0 bases from V and 5 bases from J, with 21 bases between. The CDR3 DNA reads as TGTGCCAGCAGCTTGGTATGGCGGAGGACTCGCCCCAACAATGAGCAGTTCTTC. It translates to CASSLVWRRTRPNNEQFF.

This clone showed up just a few times. The gene calls are TRBV19 and TRBJ1-5; possibly TRBD1 for D (5 bases). Germline V lookup: CDR1 LNHDA, CDR2 SQIVND (reference sequence). The CDR3 runs 14 residues. The V and J ends lost 3 bases and 7 bases respectively, with 13 bases between them. CDR3 residues: CASSMRGVGQPQHF. CDR3 DNA: TGTGCCAGTAGTATGAGAGGGGTTGGGCAGCCCCAGCATTTT.

The V call is TRBV28, the J call TRBJ2-7, with TRBD2 matching over 7 bases. The V gene's germline CDR1 is MDHEN and CDR2 SYDVKM. V lost 4 bases, J lost 2 bases, and 14 bases stayed unmatched. The CDR3 is made up of 17 amino acids. CDR3 nucleotide sequence: TGTGCCAGCAGTTGGCCCCGGGGGGATAGGGGCACCTACGAGCAGTACTTC. It is translated as CASSWPRGDRGTYEQYF.

V usage is TRBV2 and J usage is TRBJ1-4; D gene ambiguous. This CDR3 is built from 11 residues. Per the germline V gene, CDR1 is SNHLY and CDR2 is FYNNEI. Trimming stripped 2 bases from V and 8 bases from J, with 3 bases between. For the CDR3, the DNA is TGTGCCAGCAGTGAACAAGAAAAACTGTTTTTT. The encoded protein is CASSEQEKLFF.

The V call is TRBV9, the J call TRBJ2-7; D gene uncertain. V lost 4 bases to trimming and J lost 6 bases, with 14 bases between them. Germline-derived CDR1 and CDR2 are SGDLS and YYNGEE. This CDR3 is 13 amino acids long. CDR3 sequence (DNA): TGTGCCAGCAGCCCCGGACCCGCGGTCGAGCAGTACTTC. This sequence encodes CASSPGPAVEQYF.